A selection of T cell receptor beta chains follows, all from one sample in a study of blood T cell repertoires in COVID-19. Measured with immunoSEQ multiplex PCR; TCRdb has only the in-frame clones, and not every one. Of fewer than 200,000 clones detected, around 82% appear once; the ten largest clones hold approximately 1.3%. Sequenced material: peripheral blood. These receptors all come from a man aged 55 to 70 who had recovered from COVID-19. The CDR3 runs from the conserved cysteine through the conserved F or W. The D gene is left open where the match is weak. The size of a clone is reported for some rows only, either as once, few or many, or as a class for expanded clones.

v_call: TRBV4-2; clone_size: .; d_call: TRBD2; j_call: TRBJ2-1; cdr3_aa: CASSQERTSSEQFF; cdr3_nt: TGTGCCAGCAGCCAAGAAAGGACTAGCAGTGAGCAGTTCTTC
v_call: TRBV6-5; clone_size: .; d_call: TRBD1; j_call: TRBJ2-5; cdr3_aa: CASSLGTGRQETQYF; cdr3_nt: TGTGCCAGCAGTCTCGGGACAGGGAGACAAGAGACCCAGTACTTC
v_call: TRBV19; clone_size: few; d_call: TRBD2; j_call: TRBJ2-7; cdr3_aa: CASRTSGAYEQYF; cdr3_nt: TGTGCCAGCCGGACTAGCGGGGCCTACGAGCAGTACTTC
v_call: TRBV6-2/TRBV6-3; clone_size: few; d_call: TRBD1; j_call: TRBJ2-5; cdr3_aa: CASSSPRQGGKTQYF; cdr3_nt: TGTGCCAGCAGTTCCCCTAGACAGGGGGGGAAGACCCAGTACTTC
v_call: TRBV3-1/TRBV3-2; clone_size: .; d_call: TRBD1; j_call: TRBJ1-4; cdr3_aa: CASSRQGAREKLFF; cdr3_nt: TGTGCCAGCAGCCGACAGGGGGCACGGGAAAAACTGTTTTTT
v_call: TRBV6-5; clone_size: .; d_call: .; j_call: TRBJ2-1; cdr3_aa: CASSYLRQNNEQFF; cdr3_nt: TGTGCCAGCAGTTACCTGCGACAGAACAATGAGCAGTTCTTC
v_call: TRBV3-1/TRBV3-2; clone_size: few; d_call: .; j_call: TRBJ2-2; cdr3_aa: CASSQMGAAGELFF; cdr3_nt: TGTGCCAGCAGCCAGATGGGGGCCGCCGGGGAGCTGTTTTTT
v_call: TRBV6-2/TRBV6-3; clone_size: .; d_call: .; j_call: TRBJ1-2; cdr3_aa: CASSGQLSNYGYTF; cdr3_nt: TGTGCCAGCAGTGGACAGCTGAGTAACTATGGCTACACCTTC
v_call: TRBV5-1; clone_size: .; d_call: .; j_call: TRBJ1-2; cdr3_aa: CASSSGQGNYGYTF; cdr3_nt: TGCGCCAGCAGCTCAGGCCAGGGTAACTATGGCTACACCTTC
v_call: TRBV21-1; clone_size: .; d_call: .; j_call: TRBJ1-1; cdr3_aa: CASSNRTGTGAFF; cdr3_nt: TGTGCCAGCAGCAATAGGACAGGGACGGGAGCTTTCTTT
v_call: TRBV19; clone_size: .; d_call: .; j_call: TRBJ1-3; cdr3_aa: CASRSTGNTIYF; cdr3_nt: TGTGCCAGTAGATCAACCGGGAACACCATATATTTT
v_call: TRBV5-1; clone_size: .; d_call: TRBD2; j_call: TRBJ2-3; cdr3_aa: CASSHRLAGGLDTQYF; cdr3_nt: TGCGCCAGCAGCCACCGACTAGCGGGGGGGCTAGATACGCAGTATTTT
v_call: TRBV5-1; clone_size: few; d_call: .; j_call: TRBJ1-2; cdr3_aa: CASSLGGAGGYTF; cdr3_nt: TGCGCCAGCAGCTTGGGGGGCGCGGGAGGCTACACCTTC
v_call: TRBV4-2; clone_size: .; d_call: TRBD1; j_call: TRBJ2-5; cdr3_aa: CASSQGHPGQGWETQYF; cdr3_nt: TGTGCCAGCAGCCAAGGGCATCCGGGACAGGGTTGGGAGACCCAGTACTTC
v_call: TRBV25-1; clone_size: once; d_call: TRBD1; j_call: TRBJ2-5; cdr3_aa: CATGTDKETQYF; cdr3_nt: TGTGCCACCGGGACAGACAAAGAGACCCAGTACTTC
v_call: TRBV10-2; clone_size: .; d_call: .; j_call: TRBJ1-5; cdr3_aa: CASRGLDNQPQHF; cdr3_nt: TGCGCCAGCAGAGGCCTAGACAATCAGCCCCAGCATTTT
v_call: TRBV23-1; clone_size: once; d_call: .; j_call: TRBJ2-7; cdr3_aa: CASSQSQTGFLYEQYF; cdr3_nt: TGCGCCAGCAGTCAATCGCAGACAGGCTTCCTCTACGAGCAGTACTTC
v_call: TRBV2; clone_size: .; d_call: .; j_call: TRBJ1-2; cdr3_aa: CASGSVPGGGYTF; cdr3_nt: TGTGCCAGCGGAAGTGTCCCGGGGGGTGGCTACACCTTC
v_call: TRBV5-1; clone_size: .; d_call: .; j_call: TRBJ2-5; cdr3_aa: CASSLSGGGGSQETQYF; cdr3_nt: TGCGCCAGCAGCTTGTCGGGTGGCGGCGGGTCCCAAGAGACCCAGTACTTC
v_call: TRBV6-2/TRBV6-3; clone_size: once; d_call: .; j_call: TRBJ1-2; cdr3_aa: CASSPGGVDGYTF; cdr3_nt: TGTGCCAGCAGCCCCGGGGGGGTCGATGGCTACACCTTC
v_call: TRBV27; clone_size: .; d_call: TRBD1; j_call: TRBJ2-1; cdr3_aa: CASSNELRGKDEQFF; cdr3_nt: TGTGCCAGCAGTAACGAACTCAGGGGGAAGGATGAGCAGTTCTTC
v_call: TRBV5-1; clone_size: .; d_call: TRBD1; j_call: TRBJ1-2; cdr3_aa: CASSSGTGGLYGYTF; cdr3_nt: TGCGCCAGCAGCTCCGGGACAGGGGGATTATATGGCTACACCTTC
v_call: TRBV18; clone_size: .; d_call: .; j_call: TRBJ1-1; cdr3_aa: CASSPSGGRRDTEAFF; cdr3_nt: TGTGCCAGCTCTCCCTCCGGGGGGCGAAGGGACACTGAAGCTTTCTTT
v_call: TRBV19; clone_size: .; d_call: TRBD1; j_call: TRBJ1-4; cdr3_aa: CASNQNRGGNEKLFF; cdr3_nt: TGTGCCAGTAACCAAAACAGGGGAGGTAATGAAAAACTGTTTTTT
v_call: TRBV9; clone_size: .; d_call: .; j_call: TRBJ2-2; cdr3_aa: CASSEADTNTGELFF; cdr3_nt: TGTGCCAGCAGCGAGGCGGACACGAACACCGGGGAGCTGTTTTTT
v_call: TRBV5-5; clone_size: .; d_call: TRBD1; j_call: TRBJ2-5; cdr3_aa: CASSLGRGLETQYF; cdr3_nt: TGTGCCAGCAGCTTAGGCAGGGGGCTTGAGACCCAGTACTTC
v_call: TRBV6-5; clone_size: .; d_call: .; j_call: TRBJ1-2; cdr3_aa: CSGGCYYNYGYTF; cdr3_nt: TGCTCGGGGGGGTGCTACTATAACTATGGCTACACCTTC
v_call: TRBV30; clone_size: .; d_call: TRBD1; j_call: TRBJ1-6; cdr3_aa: CASSLGAGGSSPLHF; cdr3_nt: TGTGCCTCCTCACTAGGGGCAGGGGGCTCTTCACCCCTCCACTTT
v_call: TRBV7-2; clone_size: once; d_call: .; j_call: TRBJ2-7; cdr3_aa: CASSLRAGTYEQYF; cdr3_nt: TGTGCCAGCAGCTTGAGGGCGGGTACCTACGAGCAGTACTTC
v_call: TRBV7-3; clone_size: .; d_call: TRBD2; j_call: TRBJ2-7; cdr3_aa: CASSFESGGYYEQYF; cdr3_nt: TGTGCCAGCAGCTTCGAAAGCGGGGGTTACTACGAGCAGTACTTC
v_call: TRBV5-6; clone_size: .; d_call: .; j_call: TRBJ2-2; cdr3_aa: CASSFGQPNTGELFF; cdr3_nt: TGTGCCAGCAGCTTTGGACAGCCGAACACCGGGGAGCTGTTTTTT
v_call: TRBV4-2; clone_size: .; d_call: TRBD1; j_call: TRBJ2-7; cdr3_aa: CASSQDRGQGTSYEQYF; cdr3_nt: TGTGCCAGCAGCCAAGATAGGGGACAGGGAACATCCTACGAGCAGTACTTC
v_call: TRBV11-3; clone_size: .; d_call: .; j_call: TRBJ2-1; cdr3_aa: CASSLGPSSYNEQFF; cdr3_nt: TGTGCCAGCAGCTTGGGGCCTAGCTCCTACAATGAGCAGTTCTTC
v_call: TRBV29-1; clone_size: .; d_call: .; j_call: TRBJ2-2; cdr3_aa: CSVEDQGTGELFF; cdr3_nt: TGCAGCGTTGAGGATCAGGGCACCGGGGAGCTGTTTTTT
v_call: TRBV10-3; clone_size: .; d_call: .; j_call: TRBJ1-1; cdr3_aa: CAISERGGPRAEAFF; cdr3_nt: TGTGCCATCAGTGAGAGGGGAGGCCCGAGGGCTGAAGCTTTCTTT
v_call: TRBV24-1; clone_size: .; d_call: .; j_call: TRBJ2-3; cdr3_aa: CATSDKGSSTDTQYF; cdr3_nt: TGTGCCACCAGTGATAAGGGGTCTAGCACAGATACGCAGTATTTT
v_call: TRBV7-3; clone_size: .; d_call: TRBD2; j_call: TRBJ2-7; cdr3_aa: CASSLMGLGEQYF; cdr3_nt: TGTGCCAGCAGCTTAATGGGACTAGGTGAGCAGTACTTC
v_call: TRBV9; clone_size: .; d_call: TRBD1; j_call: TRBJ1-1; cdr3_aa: CASSVGPQGVGNTEAFF; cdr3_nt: TGTGCCAGCAGCGTAGGACCTCAGGGGGTTGGGAACACTGAAGCTTTCTTT
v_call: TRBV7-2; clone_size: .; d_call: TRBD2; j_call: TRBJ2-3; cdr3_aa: CASSSTSGGAPDTQYF; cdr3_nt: TGTGCCAGCAGCTCAACTAGCGGGGGGGCCCCAGATACGCAGTATTTT
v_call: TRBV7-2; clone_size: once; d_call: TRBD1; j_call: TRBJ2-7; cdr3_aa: CASSWGGTGAAYEQYF; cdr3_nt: TGTGCCAGCAGCTGGGGTGGGACAGGGGCCGCCTACGAGCAGTACTTC
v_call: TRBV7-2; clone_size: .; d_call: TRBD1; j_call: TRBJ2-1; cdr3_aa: CASSLIGQGWNEQFF; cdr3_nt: TGTGCCAGCAGCTTAATCGGACAGGGATGGAATGAGCAGTTCTTC
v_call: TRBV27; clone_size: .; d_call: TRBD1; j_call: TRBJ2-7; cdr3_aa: CASSYRTGRREQYF; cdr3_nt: TGTGCCAGCAGTTACAGGACAGGGCGGCGCGAGCAGTACTTC
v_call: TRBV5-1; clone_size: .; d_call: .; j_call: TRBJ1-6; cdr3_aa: CASSPEPGGNNSPLHF; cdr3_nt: TGCGCCAGCAGCCCAGAACCCGGCGGGAATAATTCACCCCTCCACTTT
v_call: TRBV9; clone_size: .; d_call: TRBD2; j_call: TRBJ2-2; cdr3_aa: CASSVAPPSSGATGELFF; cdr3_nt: TGTGCCAGCAGCGTAGCCCCCCCCAGTAGCGGGGCGACCGGGGAGCTGTTTTTT
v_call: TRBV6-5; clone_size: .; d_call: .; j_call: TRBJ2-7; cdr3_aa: CASSRGTYEQYF; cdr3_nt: TGTGCCAGCAGTCGGGGAACCTACGAGCAGTACTTC